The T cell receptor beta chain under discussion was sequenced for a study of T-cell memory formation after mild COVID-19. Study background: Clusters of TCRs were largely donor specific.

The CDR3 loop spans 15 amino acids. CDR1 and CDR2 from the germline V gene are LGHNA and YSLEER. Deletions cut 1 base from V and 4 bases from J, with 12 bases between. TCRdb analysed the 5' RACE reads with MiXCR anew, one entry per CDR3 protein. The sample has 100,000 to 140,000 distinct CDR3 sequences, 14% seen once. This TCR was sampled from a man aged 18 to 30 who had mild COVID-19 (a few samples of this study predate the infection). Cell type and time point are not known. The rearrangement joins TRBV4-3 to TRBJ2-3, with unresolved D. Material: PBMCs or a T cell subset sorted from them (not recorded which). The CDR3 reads CASSQVPVVPDTQYF. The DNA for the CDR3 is TGCGCCAGCAGCCAAGTCCCAGTAGTACCAGATACGCAGTATTTT.